The rows below give T cell receptor beta chains drawn from one sample of a study of T cell changes during pregnancy in multiple sclerosis. Here immunoSEQ multiplex PCR was the method, and the copy in TCRdb shows in-frame clones only, minus some. The repertoire holds approximately 100,000 clones, with 94% as singletons. The sample consisted of peripheral blood, taken before pregnancy. The receptors were sampled from a female donor with multiple sclerosis, enrolled in a pregnancy study. The CDR3 runs from the conserved cysteine through the conserved F or W. Fields, in order: J gene, clone size, V gene, D gene, CDR3 protein, CDR3 DNA. D genes are given only for firm matches. Clone size is not always given. Where it is, it says once, few, many or a class for expanded clones.

j_gene: TRBJ1-5
abundance: NA
v_gene: TRBV15
d_gene: NA
CDR3aa: CATSREGEGYQPQHF
CDR3nt: TGTGCCACCAGCAGAGAAGGGGAGGGATATCAGCCCCAGCATTTT

j_gene: TRBJ2-1
abundance: NA
v_gene: TRBV9
d_gene: TRBD2
CDR3aa: CASSGRTSGRAGQFF
CDR3nt: TGTGCCAGCAGCGGGCGGACTAGCGGGAGGGCCGGGCAGTTCTTC

j_gene: TRBJ2-7
abundance: once
v_gene: TRBV27
d_gene: NA
CDR3aa: CASSLTSSYEQYF
CDR3nt: TGTGCCAGCAGCTTGACAAGCTCCTACGAGCAGTACTTC

j_gene: TRBJ1-4
abundance: NA
v_gene: TRBV2
d_gene: NA
CDR3aa: CASTLNGGRNEKLFF
CDR3nt: TGTGCCAGCACCTTAAACGGGGGGCGCAATGAAAAACTGTTTTTT

j_gene: TRBJ2-1
abundance: NA
v_gene: TRBV5-4
d_gene: NA
CDR3aa: CASSLGPEQFF
CDR3nt: TGTGCCAGCAGCTTGGGGCCCGAGCAGTTCTTC

j_gene: TRBJ1-1
abundance: NA
v_gene: TRBV4-1
d_gene: TRBD1
CDR3aa: CASSQGTGASEAFF
CDR3nt: TGCGCCAGCAGCCAAGGGACAGGGGCTTCTGAAGCTTTCTTT

j_gene: TRBJ2-7
abundance: NA
v_gene: TRBV6-6
d_gene: TRBD1
CDR3aa: CASSFGQDYEQYF
CDR3nt: TGTGCCAGCAGTTTCGGACAGGACTACGAGCAGTACTTC

j_gene: TRBJ2-5
abundance: NA
v_gene: TRBV7-9
d_gene: TRBD2
CDR3aa: CASSFWGSGAQETQYF
CDR3nt: TGTGCCAGCAGCTTTTGGGGTAGCGGGGCCCAAGAGACCCAGTACTTC

j_gene: TRBJ2-7
abundance: NA
v_gene: TRBV11-3
d_gene: NA
CDR3aa: CASSVQEGVSSYEQYF
CDR3nt: TGTGCCAGCAGCGTGCAGGAAGGGGTAAGCTCCTACGAGCAGTACTTC

j_gene: TRBJ1-5
abundance: NA
v_gene: TRBV19
d_gene: NA
CDR3aa: CASTHRVEQPQHF
CDR3nt: TGTGCCAGTACTCACAGGGTGGAGCAGCCCCAGCATTTT

j_gene: TRBJ2-7
abundance: NA
v_gene: TRBV9
d_gene: NA
CDR3aa: CASSVAHESYEQYF
CDR3nt: TGTGCCAGCAGCGTAGCTCATGAGTCCTACGAGCAGTACTTC

j_gene: TRBJ1-2
abundance: NA
v_gene: TRBV19
d_gene: NA
CDR3aa: CASSFLYGYTF
CDR3nt: TGTGCCAGTAGCTTTCTCTATGGCTACACCTTC

j_gene: TRBJ2-3
abundance: once
v_gene: TRBV18
d_gene: TRBD2
CDR3aa: CASSPSGDTQYF
CDR3nt: TGTGCCAGCTCTCCTAGCGGAGATACGCAGTATTTT

j_gene: TRBJ2-7
abundance: NA
v_gene: TRBV5-4
d_gene: TRBD1
CDR3aa: CASRPGQGSYEQYF
CDR3nt: TGTGCCAGCAGACCGGGACAGGGATCCTACGAGCAGTACTTC

j_gene: TRBJ2-7
abundance: NA
v_gene: TRBV28
d_gene: TRBD1
CDR3aa: CASRPGTVRNEQYF
CDR3nt: TGTGCCAGCAGGCCAGGGACAGTTCGAAACGAGCAGTACTTC

j_gene: TRBJ1-4
abundance: NA
v_gene: TRBV5-1
d_gene: NA
CDR3aa: CASSLAGFGEKLFF
CDR3nt: TGCGCCAGCAGCTTGGCGGGGTTTGGTGAAAAACTGTTTTTT

j_gene: TRBJ2-3
abundance: NA
v_gene: TRBV30
d_gene: TRBD2
CDR3aa: CAWSVLAGWTDTQYF
CDR3nt: TGTGCCTGGAGTGTACTAGCGGGCTGGACAGATACGCAGTATTTT

j_gene: TRBJ1-1
abundance: NA
v_gene: TRBV19
d_gene: TRBD1
CDR3aa: CASSTVRDRVEAFF
CDR3nt: TGTGCCAGTAGTACCGTCCGGGACAGAGTTGAAGCTTTCTTT

j_gene: TRBJ2-7
abundance: NA
v_gene: TRBV7-2
d_gene: NA
CDR3aa: CASSLDPGVEQYF
CDR3nt: TGTGCCAGCAGCTTAGATCCAGGGGTCGAGCAGTACTTC

j_gene: TRBJ2-7
abundance: NA
v_gene: TRBV30
d_gene: NA
CDR3aa: CAWSIATYEQYF
CDR3nt: TGTGCCTGGAGTATAGCTACCTACGAGCAGTACTTC

j_gene: TRBJ2-2
abundance: NA
v_gene: TRBV28
d_gene: NA
CDR3aa: CASTSDRPPNTGELFF
CDR3nt: TGTGCCAGCACGTCAGACAGGCCTCCGAACACCGGGGAGCTGTTTTTT

j_gene: TRBJ2-1
abundance: NA
v_gene: TRBV7-2
d_gene: TRBD1
CDR3aa: CASSLGAGTASSYNEQFF
CDR3nt: TGTGCCAGCAGCTTAGGTGCCGGGACAGCGAGCTCCTACAATGAGCAGTTCTTC

j_gene: TRBJ2-3
abundance: NA
v_gene: TRBV5-1
d_gene: NA
CDR3aa: CASSLSQPTDTQYF
CDR3nt: TGCGCCAGCAGCTTATCACAGCCCACGGATACGCAGTATTTT

j_gene: TRBJ2-7
abundance: once
v_gene: TRBV7-2
d_gene: TRBD1
CDR3aa: CASSFRGDSSYEQYF
CDR3nt: TGTGCCAGCAGCTTTAGAGGGGACAGCTCCTACGAGCAGTACTTC

j_gene: TRBJ1-2
abundance: NA
v_gene: TRBV25-1
d_gene: NA
CDR3aa: CASSESQGNYLGYTF
CDR3nt: TGTGCCAGCAGTGAATCGCAGGGTAACTATCTGGGCTACACCTTC

j_gene: TRBJ2-7
abundance: NA
v_gene: TRBV5-8
d_gene: TRBD1
CDR3aa: CASSLELGTGTSSYEQYF
CDR3nt: TGTGCCAGCAGCTTGGAGCTGGGGACAGGTACCAGCTCCTACGAGCAGTACTTC

j_gene: TRBJ1-3
abundance: NA
v_gene: TRBV14
d_gene: NA
CDR3aa: CASSAGQVPGNTIYF
CDR3nt: TGTGCCAGCAGCGCGGGGCAGGTGCCTGGAAACACCATATATTTT

j_gene: TRBJ2-1
abundance: NA
v_gene: TRBV5-1
d_gene: NA
CDR3aa: CASSLQFQGRSNEQFF
CDR3nt: TGCGCCAGCAGCTTGCAGTTCCAGGGTAGAAGCAATGAGCAGTTCTTC

j_gene: TRBJ2-7
abundance: NA
v_gene: TRBV6-1
d_gene: NA
CDR3aa: CASSDTRDSSGQYF
CDR3nt: TGTGCCAGCAGTGATACAAGGGACTCATCGGGGCAGTACTTC

j_gene: TRBJ2-4
abundance: NA
v_gene: TRBV5-1
d_gene: NA
CDR3aa: CASSLGAGDIQYF
CDR3nt: TGCGCCAGCAGCTTGGGGGCAGGGGACATTCAGTACTTC

j_gene: TRBJ1-1
abundance: NA
v_gene: TRBV19
d_gene: TRBD1
CDR3aa: CASNPGTVGTEAFF
CDR3nt: TGTGCCAGTAACCCCGGGACAGTCGGCACTGAAGCTTTCTTT

j_gene: TRBJ1-2
abundance: NA
v_gene: TRBV5-1
d_gene: TRBD1
CDR3aa: CASSSDRGVLNYGYTF
CDR3nt: TGCGCCAGCAGCTCGGACAGGGGAGTCCTTAACTATGGCTACACCTTC

j_gene: TRBJ2-7
abundance: NA
v_gene: TRBV4-1
d_gene: NA
CDR3aa: CASSPRTNTYEQYF
CDR3nt: TGCGCCAGCAGCCCCCGGACTAATACCTACGAGCAGTACTTC

j_gene: TRBJ2-7
abundance: NA
v_gene: TRBV9
d_gene: TRBD2
CDR3aa: CASSPAGVTYEQYF
CDR3nt: TGTGCCAGCAGTCCAGCGGGGGTCACCTACGAGCAGTACTTC

j_gene: TRBJ1-5
abundance: few
v_gene: TRBV2
d_gene: TRBD1
CDR3aa: CASREKTGGVEPQHF
CDR3nt: TGTGCCAGCAGAGAAAAAACAGGGGGCGTAGAGCCCCAGCATTTT

j_gene: TRBJ2-7
abundance: once
v_gene: TRBV30
d_gene: NA
CDR3aa: CAWSLQGSYEQYF
CDR3nt: TGTGCCTGGAGTCTCCAGGGCTCCTACGAGCAGTACTTC

j_gene: TRBJ2-1
abundance: NA
v_gene: TRBV7-9
d_gene: TRBD2
CDR3aa: CASSPTSGREGNEQFF
CDR3nt: TGTGCCAGCAGCCCAACTAGCGGGAGGGAGGGCAATGAGCAGTTCTTC

j_gene: TRBJ2-7
abundance: NA
v_gene: TRBV19
d_gene: TRBD2
CDR3aa: CASSSGSGRFYEQYF
CDR3nt: TGTGCCAGTAGTAGTGGCAGCGGGAGATTCTACGAGCAGTACTTC

j_gene: TRBJ2-1
abundance: NA
v_gene: TRBV6-5
d_gene: TRBD2
CDR3aa: CASRALAANEQFF
CDR3nt: TGTGCCAGCAGGGCACTAGCGGCCAATGAGCAGTTCTTC

j_gene: TRBJ2-7
abundance: once
v_gene: TRBV7-9
d_gene: NA
CDR3aa: CASSPKVGTLPYEQYF
CDR3nt: TGTGCCAGCAGCCCTAAAGTGGGGACACTACCCTACGAGCAGTACTTC

j_gene: TRBJ2-7
abundance: once
v_gene: TRBV27
d_gene: TRBD2
CDR3aa: CASSSGGSSYEQYF
CDR3nt: TGTGCCAGCAGTTCCGGCGGGAGTTCTTACGAGCAGTACTTC

j_gene: TRBJ2-3
abundance: NA
v_gene: TRBV7-2
d_gene: NA
CDR3aa: CASSLAKGWWERGTDTQYF
CDR3nt: TGTGCCAGCAGCTTAGCGAAGGGATGGTGGGAGAGAGGCACAGATACGCAGTATTTT

j_gene: TRBJ2-1
abundance: NA
v_gene: TRBV29-1
d_gene: TRBD2
CDR3aa: CSVETSGYNEQFF
CDR3nt: TGCAGCGTTGAAACTAGCGGCTACAATGAGCAGTTCTTC

j_gene: TRBJ2-1
abundance: NA
v_gene: TRBV27
d_gene: TRBD1
CDR3aa: CASSLRTGAFSYNEQFF
CDR3nt: TGTGCCAGCAGTTTACGGACAGGGGCATTCTCCTACAATGAGCAGTTCTTC